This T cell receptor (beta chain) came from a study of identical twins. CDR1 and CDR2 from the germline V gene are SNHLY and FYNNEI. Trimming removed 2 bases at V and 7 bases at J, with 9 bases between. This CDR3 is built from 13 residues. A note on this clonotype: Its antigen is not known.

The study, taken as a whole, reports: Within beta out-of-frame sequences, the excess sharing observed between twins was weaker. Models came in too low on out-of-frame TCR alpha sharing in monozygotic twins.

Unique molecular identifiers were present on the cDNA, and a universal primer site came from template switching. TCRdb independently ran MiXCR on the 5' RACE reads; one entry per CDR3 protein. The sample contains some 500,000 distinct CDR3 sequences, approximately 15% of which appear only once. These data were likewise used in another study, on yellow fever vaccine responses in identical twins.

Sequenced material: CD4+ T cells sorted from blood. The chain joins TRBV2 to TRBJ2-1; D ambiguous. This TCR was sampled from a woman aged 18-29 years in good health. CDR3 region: CASSESARNEQFF. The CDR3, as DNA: TGTGCCAGCAGTGAATCCGCCCGTAATGAGCAGTTCTTC.